This entry lists 24 T cell receptor beta chains sequenced from one sample in a study of a mutant IDH1 vaccine in newly diagnosed glioma. The time point denotes: week 11, during vaccination. Every vaccination contained 300 ug of the mutant IDH1 20-mer peptide and was paired with topical imiquimod. Profiled with immunoSEQ multiplex PCR; TCRdb holds only in-frame clones, not every one. The profile shows about 130,000 clones, roughly 77% of them singletons. These TCRs' antigens remain unknown. This specimen was PBMCs, taken from a glioma patient whose treatment included an IDH1 peptide vaccine. All receptors derive from a man in his forties with glioma.

The chain has TRBV29-1 and TRBJ1-2; D possibly corresponds to TRBD1 (5 bases). This CDR3 is built from 14 residues. V was clipped by 3 bases and J by 6 bases, with 17 bases between them. The germline V gene has CDR1 SQVTM and CDR2 ANQGSEA. Here the CDR3 reads CSVDRQGRLDGYTF. In nucleotides, the CDR3 is TGCAGCGTTGATCGGCAGGGAAGATTGGATGGCTACACCTTC.

J is TRBJ2-7 and V is TRBV11-2; D gene unclear. Germline CDR1 SGHAT, CDR2 FQNNGV. This CDR3 is built from 13 residues. V was clipped by 1 base and J by 2 bases, with 6 bases between them. Here the CDR3 reads CASSLGNTYEQYF. The CDR3 DNA follows: TGTGCCAGCAGCTTAGGTAATACCTACGAGCAGTACTTC.

The chain combines TRBV5-1 with TRBJ2-5; 8 nucleotides align to TRBD1. This CDR3 region has 15 residues. Trimming took 0 bases from V and 2 from J; bases not matched to a gene: 3. The germline CDR1 and CDR2 sequences are SGHRS and YFSETQ. CDR3 DNA: TGCGCCAGCAGCTTGGGGACAGGGCCACAAGAGACCCAGTACTTC. Its protein product is CASSLGTGPQETQYF. The complete variable domain, with remaining parts taken from reference TRBV5-1 and TRBJ2-5, reads KAGVTQTPRYLIKTRGQQVTLSCSPISGHRSVSWYQQTPGQGLQFLFEYFSETQRNKGNFPGRFSGRQFSNSRSEMNVSTLELGDSALYLCASSLGTGPQETQYFGPGTRLLVL.

This clone was seen only a few times. The J gene is TRBJ2-7, the V gene TRBV4-3; D is perhaps TRBD2 (7 bases). Germline V gives CDR1 LGHNA, CDR2 YSLEER. V was pared by 0 bases and J by 3 bases, with 18 bases between. This CDR3 contains 17 residues. In nucleotides, the CDR3 is TGCGCCAGCAGCCAAGACCTAGTAGGGGGAGGGATCTACGAGCAGTACTTC. Translating it yields CASSQDLVGGGIYEQYF.

The V gene is TRBV5-1, the J gene TRBJ1-1; 9 nucleotides align to TRBD1. The length of the CDR3 is 14 residues. Trimming removed 4 bases from V and 4 bases from J; junction bases left unmatched: 5. The germline V gene encodes CDR1 SGHRS and CDR2 YFSETQ. CDR3 region: CASSRGQGFTEAFF. The CDR3 DNA reads TGCGCCAGCAGCAGGGGACAGGGTTTCACTGAAGCTTTCTTT.

V is TRBV5-1 and J is TRBJ2-3, with unresolved D. Trimming took off 1 base at V and 3 bases at J, with 6 bases between the two ends. The CDR3 is 13 amino acids. The germline V gene encodes CDR1 SGHRS and CDR2 YFSETQ. The CDR3 here is CASSLLKTDTQYF. CDR3 DNA sequence: TGCGCCAGCAGCTTGTTAAAAACAGATACGCAGTATTTT.

This clone was observed a handful of times. The chain joins TRBV6-1 to TRBJ2-7, with D unclear. Germline V CDR1 and CDR2: MNHNS, SASEGT. The CDR3 length is 12 residues. V dropped 2 bases and J dropped 11 bases, with 13 bases sitting between them. CDR3 residues: CASSEKTPREYF. For the CDR3, the DNA is TGTGCCAGCAGTGAAAAAACCCCTAGGGAGTACTTC.

This chain links TRBV2 with TRBJ2-5, with TRBD2 matching 16 bases. The CDR3 is 14 amino acids. J gave up 5 bases and V 11 bases, and 5 bases lay outside the gene matches. CDR1 and CDR2 from the germline V gene are SNHLY and FYNNEI. The CDR3 sequence is CAGLGLAGGETQYF. The CDR3 bases are TGTGCCGGCCTGGGACTAGCGGGAGGGGAGACCCAGTACTTC.

The chain carries TRBV9 and TRBJ2-5; D unresolved. Germline values: CDR1 SGDLS, CDR2 YYNGEE. The CDR3 extends over 16 amino acids. V lost 3 bases and J lost 5, with 20 bases in between. The CDR3 loop reads CASSERLSRRAETQYF. CDR3 DNA: TGTGCCAGCAGCGAGCGCCTAAGTCGTCGGGCGGAGACCCAGTACTTC.

In DNA, the CDR3 is TGTGCCAGCCGGGCCCGGATTCAGCCCCAGCATTTT. Its protein is CASRARIQPQHF. The V gene is TRBV21-1, the J gene TRBJ1-5. TRBV21-1 is a pseudogene locus. This CDR3 contains 12 residues.

This clone was seen only a few times. V is TRBV20-1 and J is TRBJ2-1, with D tentatively TRBD1 (5 bases). Germline V gives CDR1 DFQATT, CDR2 SNEGSKA (reference sequence). This CDR3 contains 11 residues. Trimming cost V 3 bases and J 9 bases, with 9 bases left between them. The CDR3 sequence is CSASGATEQFF. CDR3 bases: TGCAGTGCTAGTGGGGCGACTGAGCAGTTCTTC.

The chain couples TRBV6-5 to TRBJ1-1, with unresolved D. Germline V CDR1 and CDR2: MNHEY, SVGAGI. V was trimmed by 1 base and J by 6 bases, leaving 6 bases between them. The CDR3 has 12 residues. CDR3 nucleotides: TGTGCCAGCAGTTACTATGGCTCTGAAGCTTTCTTT. It translates to CASSYYGSEAFF.

The chain is built from TRBV11-3 and TRBJ2-3, with 8 nucleotides matching TRBD2. Germline CDR1 and CDR2: SGHNT and YENEEA. The junction had 6 bases not matched to a gene; V was cut back by 5 bases and J by 2 bases. The CDR3 is 15 amino acids. CDR3 DNA: TGTGCCAGCAGCCCACGGGGGGGCGCCACAGATACGCAGTATTTT. Translated, it gives CASSPRGGATDTQYF.

This clone was counted a single time. The chain joins TRBV18 to TRBJ1-6, with 11 nucleotides matching TRBD1. V lost 1 base and J lost 3; bases outside the gene matches: 11. The CDR3 contains 20 residues. CDR1 KGHSH and CDR2 LQKENI come from the germline V gene. CDR3 protein: CASSPLSRTGGLFYNSPLHF. DNA of the CDR3: TGTGCCAGCTCACCACTCTCTCGGACAGGGGGCCTATTCTATAATTCACCCCTCCACTTT.

The chain employs TRBV7-2 and TRBJ2-7; D is tentatively TRBD1 or TRBD2 (5 bases each). Germline V lookup: CDR1 SGHTA, CDR2 FQGNSA. This CDR3 comprises 15 residues. Trimming took off 5 bases at V and 3 bases at J, with 17 bases between the two ends. The CDR3 reads CASSRTAGRGYEQYF. CDR3 sequence (DNA): TGTGCCAGCAGCCGAACTGCAGGGAGAGGCTACGAGCAGTACTTC.

This chain uses TRBV7-8 with TRBJ1-3; D is perhaps TRBD1 (6 bases). This CDR3 comprises 16 residues. Germline V lookup: CDR1 SGHVS, CDR2 FQNEAQ. Trimming left V 6 bases short and J 0 bases short, with 15 bases between. CDR3 coding DNA: TGTGCCAGCAGTCCGACCCCAGGGGACTCTGGAAACACCATATATTTT. This translates into CASSPTPGDSGNTIYF.

This clone has just a few counts. V usage is TRBV10-3 and J usage is TRBJ1-5; 7 bases are shared with TRBD1. The CDR3 sequence is 14 residues long. V lost 10 bases to trimming and J lost 0 bases; unmatched junction nucleotides: 6. Per germline, CDR1 ENHRY and CDR2 SYGVKD. Written as DNA, the CDR3 is TGTGCCACCGGGACAGCGATTAGCAATCAGCCCCAGCATTTT. Protein sequence: CATGTAISNQPQHF.

The gene calls are TRBV29-1 and TRBJ1-2; perhaps TRBD1 as D (5 bases). The CDR3 loop spans 12 amino acids. Trimming cost V 4 bases and J 4 bases, with 10 bases left between them. The germline V gene encodes CDR1 SQVTM and CDR2 ANQGSEA. As DNA, the CDR3 is TGCAGCGTTGGGACTCAGGGCTATGGCTACACCTTC. It translates to CSVGTQGYGYTF.

The chain uses TRBV29-1 and TRBJ1-5; D is uncertain. The CDR3 is made up of 13 amino acids. V dropped 5 bases and J dropped 3 bases, with 11 bases sitting between them. CDR1 is SQVTM and CDR2 is ANQGSEA in the germline V gene. CDR3 in amino acids: CSVSDVSNQPQHF. The CDR3 DNA reads TGCAGCGTTTCCGACGTCTCCAATCAGCCCCAGCATTTT.

The chain has TRBV19 and TRBJ1-5; the D gene is possibly TRBD1 (6 bases). Trimming stripped 3 bases from V and 5 bases from J, with 20 bases between. Germline loops: CDR1 LNHDA, CDR2 SQIVND (reference sequence). The CDR3 spans 17 residues. The CDR3 loop reads CASSMARGAARHQPQHF. CDR3 DNA: TGTGCCAGTAGTATGGCGAGGGGGGCAGCAAGGCATCAGCCCCAGCATTTT. Full variable domain (rest looked up from reference TRBV19 and TRBJ1-5): DGGITQSPKYLFRKEGQNVTLSCEQNLNHDAMYWYRQDPGQGLRLIYYSQIVNDFQKGDIAEGYSVSREKKESFPLTVTSAQKNPTAFYLCASSMARGAARHQPQHFGDGTRLSIL.

The gene calls are TRBV5-4 and TRBJ2-1, with D unresolved. With 4 bases removed from V and 5 bases from J, the gap between germline ends came to 13 bases. The CDR3 sequence is 14 residues long. The germline V gene has CDR1 SGHNT and CDR2 YYREEE (reference sequence). CDR3 in amino acids: CASSPAGQDNEQFF. As DNA, the CDR3 is TGTGCCAGCAGCCCGGCCGGCCAGGACAATGAGCAGTTCTTC.

The chain combines TRBV10-3 with TRBJ2-7; D is ambiguous. CDR1 ENHRY and CDR2 SYGVKD come from the germline V gene. The CDR3 has 12 residues. The germline V and J ends were trimmed by 3 bases and 6 bases, with 9 bases remaining between them. CDR3 in DNA: TGTGCCATCAGTGAAAGGCAACTCGAGCAGTACTTC. This encodes CAISERQLEQYF.

The chain links TRBV27 to TRBJ1-2; 9 bases align to TRBD1. This CDR3 has 13 amino acids. Germline V lookup: CDR1 MNHEY, CDR2 SMNVEV (reference sequence). V gave up 4 bases and J gave up 14 bases; unmatched junction bases: 11. This CDR3 reads CASSSEDRGVETF. CDR3 coding DNA: TGTGCCAGCAGTTCGGAAGACAGGGGGGTTGAAACCTTC.

The genes are TRBV10-3 and TRBJ2-7, with D possibly TRBD1 on 6 matching bases. Germline lookup yields CDR1 ENHRY and CDR2 SYGVKD. V shed 0 bases and J shed 6 bases, with 12 bases lying between them. The CDR3 is 14 residues long. CDR3 sequence: CAISESKGVGEQYF. For the CDR3, the DNA is TGTGCCATCAGTGAGTCGAAGGGGGTAGGCGAGCAGTACTTC.